These T cell receptor beta chains were read from a single sample in a study of T cell changes during pregnancy in multiple sclerosis. Produced via immunoSEQ multiplex PCR; TCRdb's table is partial and in-frame only. This repertoire shows roughly 38,000 clones, about 88% found once; its top ten account for more than 5.5%. The sequences come from CD8+ T cells from peripheral blood mononuclear cells, collected in the third trimester of pregnancy. Receptor source: a female donor with multiple sclerosis, enrolled in a pregnancy study. CDR3s include the opening cysteine and the closing phenylalanine or tryptophan. The D gene is left open where the match is weak. Rows may omit the clone size; those that give it use once, few, many or a size class.

j_call d_call v_call clone_size cdr3_aa cdr3_nt
TRBJ1-2 TRBD1 TRBV11-2 . CASSLLHRGGYTF TGTGCCAGCAGCTTACTACACAGGGGAGGCTACACCTTC
TRBJ2-7 TRBD1 TRBV28 . CASSLRGQGDEQYF TGTGCCAGCAGTTTAAGGGGACAGGGAGACGAGCAGTACTTC
TRBJ1-5 TRBD1 TRBV4-1 . CASSLFGTENQPQHF TGCGCCAGCAGCCTTTTCGGGACAGAGAATCAGCCCCAGCATTTT
TRBJ1-3 . TRBV5-1 . CASSFSGRDTIYF TGCGCCAGCAGCTTTAGCGGACGGGACACCATATATTTT
TRBJ2-7 . TRBV5-5 . CASSSNYEQYF TGTGCCAGCAGCTCCAACTACGAGCAGTACTTC
TRBJ1-6 . TRBV7-2 . CASSSTGNSPLHF TGTGCCAGCAGCTCTACGGGGAATTCACCCCTCCACTTT
TRBJ1-2 . TRBV5-1 . CASSLVDRANYGYTF TGCGCCAGCAGCTTGGTTGACAGAGCTAACTATGGCTACACCTTC
TRBJ1-3 . TRBV7-9 once CASSLVGGSGNTIYF TGTGCCAGCAGCTTAGTGGGGGGCTCTGGAAACACCATATATTTT
TRBJ1-5 TRBD1 TRBV6-1 . CASRELTGGNQPQHF TGTGCCAGCAGGGAATTAACAGGGGGCAATCAGCCCCAGCATTTT
TRBJ1-2 . TRBV6-5 . CASSYVEGDGYTF TGTGCCAGCAGTTACGTGGAGGGCGATGGCTACACCTTC
TRBJ1-1 . TRBV30 . CAWKYSSRNTEAFF TGTGCCTGGAAATACAGCAGCAGGAACACTGAAGCTTTCTTT
TRBJ2-1 TRBD2 TRBV4-1 once CASSQTSGGYNEQFF TGCGCCAGCAGCCAAACTAGCGGAGGGTACAATGAGCAGTTCTTC
TRBJ1-1 TRBD1 TRBV6-5 . CASSFGQGNTEAFF TGTGCCAGCAGTTTCGGACAGGGGAACACTGAAGCTTTCTTT
TRBJ2-7 TRBD2 TRBV11-2 . CASSSGLAGASYEQYF TGTGCCAGCAGCTCGGGACTAGCGGGGGCCTCCTACGAGCAGTACTTC
TRBJ2-1 . TRBV19 . CASSIAPLTEQFF TGTGCCAGTAGTATAGCCCCACTCACCGAGCAGTTCTTC
TRBJ2-5 . TRBV28 . CASSPWAGNTEETQYF TGTGCCAGCAGTCCCTGGGCAGGGAATACGGAGGAGACCCAGTACTTC
TRBJ2-3 . TRBV27 . CASRRDRGTQYF TGTGCCAGCCGGCGGGACAGAGGTACGCAGTATTTT
TRBJ1-2 TRBD1 TRBV7-2 . CASSLGTGKDYVGGYTF TGTGCCAGCAGCTTAGGGACAGGGAAAGACTATGTGGGCGGCTACACCTTC
TRBJ2-7 . TRBV4-1 . CASSQDTEGARAYEQYF TGCGCCAGCAGCCAAGATACGGAGGGGGCCCGGGCCTACGAGCAGTACTTC
TRBJ1-4 . TRBV19 . CASTRTGWANEKLFF TGTGCCAGTACCCGAACAGGGTGGGCTAATGAAAAACTGTTTTTT
TRBJ2-7 TRBD1 TRBV4-1 . CASSQDMGQGVFYEQYF TGCGCCAGCAGCCAAGATATGGGACAGGGCGTCTTCTACGAGCAGTACTTC
TRBJ2-1 . TRBV6-4 medium-sized CASSDRGGDYNEQFF TGTGCCAGCAGTGACCGGGGAGGAGACTACAATGAGCAGTTCTTC
TRBJ1-2 TRBD1 TRBV4-1 . CASSHGDSLGHYGYTF TGCGCCAGCAGCCATGGGGACAGTCTAGGCCATTATGGCTACACCTTC
TRBJ1-1 TRBD1 TRBV27 . CASSFTGGSTEAFF TGTGCCAGCAGTTTCACAGGGGGGTCCACTGAAGCTTTCTTT
TRBJ2-3 TRBD2 TRBV15 . CATSSSTSGVTDTQYF TGTGCCACCAGCAGCTCAACTAGCGGGGTGACAGATACGCAGTATTTT
TRBJ1-1 . TRBV11-2 . CASSLGQLEAFF TGTGCCAGCAGCCTAGGACAGCTCGAAGCTTTCTTT
TRBJ2-7 . TRBV2 . CASSEFSLLSYEQYF TGTGCCAGCAGTGAATTCTCCTTATTATCCTACGAGCAGTACTTC
TRBJ2-1 TRBD2 TRBV6-4 . CASSAGGGAYNEQFF TGTGCCAGCAGTGCCGGCGGGGGGGCCTACAATGAGCAGTTCTTC
TRBJ1-5 TRBD1 TRBV6-6 . CASSAPDRVDQPQHF TGTGCCAGCAGTGCGCCGGACAGGGTTGACCAGCCCCAGCATTTT
TRBJ1-1 . TRBV5-8 once CASSLAGLGSGGASEAFF TGTGCCAGCAGCTTGGCCGGTTTGGGATCGGGGGGCGCGTCTGAAGCTTTCTTT
TRBJ1-5 . TRBV7-8 . CASKTDPASNQPQHF TGTGCCAGCAAGACAGACCCGGCGAGCAATCAGCCCCAGCATTTT
TRBJ2-1 . TRBV11-2 . CASSLDMTGGPYNEQFF TGTGCCAGCAGCTTAGATATGACGGGGGGCCCCTACAATGAGCAGTTCTTC
TRBJ1-2 TRBD1 TRBV7-2 . CASSSDRDYGYTF TGTGCCAGCAGCTCGGACAGGGACTATGGCTACACCTTC
TRBJ2-7 . TRBV11-2 . CASSLLRGGHEQYF TGTGCCAGCAGCTTATTAAGGGGGGGTCACGAGCAGTACTTC
TRBJ1-1 . TRBV28 . CASRPERRGAFAEAFF TGTGCCAGCAGGCCTGAGCGGAGGGGCGCGTTCGCTGAAGCTTTCTTT
TRBJ1-1 . TRBV11-2 . CASSVAGRLEAFF TGTGCCAGCAGCGTCGCAGGGAGGCTTGAAGCTTTCTTT
TRBJ1-5 . TRBV5-1 . CASSLRGTIGQPQHF TGCGCCAGCAGCTTGCGCGGGACCATCGGTCAGCCCCAGCATTTT
TRBJ2-7 . TRBV13 . CVSSSPGVFYEQYF TGTGTCAGCAGCTCCCCAGGGGTTTTCTACGAGCAGTACTTC
TRBJ2-6 TRBD1 TRBV10-3 . CAISVWTGKSSGANVLTF TGTGCCATCAGTGTGTGGACAGGGAAAAGTTCTGGGGCCAACGTCCTGACTTTC
TRBJ2-3 . TRBV5-6 . CASSLVESTDTQYF TGTGCCAGCAGCCTCGTCGAGAGCACAGATACGCAGTATTTT
TRBJ1-6 . TRBV5-6 . CASSREGRLSSYNSPLHF TGTGCCAGCAGCAGGGAGGGACGGTTGAGCTCCTATAATTCACCCCTCCACTTT
TRBJ1-1 . TRBV5-6 . CASHTVLTEAFF TGTGCCAGCCATACTGTCCTCACTGAAGCTTTCTTT
TRBJ2-1 TRBD2 TRBV6-4 . CASSVAGGAPNEQFF TGTGCCAGCAGTGTAGCGGGGGGGGCCCCGAATGAGCAGTTCTTC
TRBJ2-2 . TRBV4-1 . CASSQAGSFPGELFF TGCGCCAGCAGCCAAGCCGGGTCTTTTCCCGGGGAGCTGTTTTTT
TRBJ1-1 TRBD1 TRBV28 . CASSQRTGPEAFF TGTGCCAGCAGCCAAAGGACAGGGCCAGAAGCTTTCTTT
TRBJ2-7 . TRBV15 . CATSTGYGNEQYF TGTGCCACCAGCACCGGGTACGGTAACGAGCAGTACTTC
TRBJ2-1 TRBD1 TRBV19 . CASQNLGTGAEQFF TGTGCCAGCCAAAACTTAGGGACAGGGGCTGAGCAGTTCTTC
TRBJ1-2 TRBD1 TRBV9 . CASSVGQGAFNYGYTF TGTGCCAGCAGCGTCGGACAGGGGGCCTTTAACTATGGCTACACCTTC